This TCR beta chain derives from a study of beta chain features in type 1 diabetes. Expressed TCRB transcripts were sequenced because the entire RNA isolate underwent reverse transcription. Sequencing was performed with immunoSEQ multiplex PCR; in TCRdb, only in-frame clones are kept and a portion is missing. The table records hundreds of thousands of clones, around an eighth of them present only once. The table lists this clone with a few counts. CDR3 length: 17 residues. The V and J ends lost 5 bases and 0 bases, in that order; junction bases with no gene match: 12. Germline assignment: CDR1 SEHNR and CDR2 FQNEAQ (reference sequence).

This receptor was taken from a young man in good health. The J gene is TRBJ1-1, the V gene TRBV7-9; 7 bases are a match to TRBD1. The sample comprised naive CD4+ T cells from blood. CDR3 loop: CASSTPRLDRMNTEAFF. CDR3 DNA: TGTGCCAGCAGCACCCCTCGATTGGACAGGATGAACACTGAAGCTTTCTTT.